This T cell receptor (beta chain) appears in the sequencing data of a study of cytomegalovirus exposure and HLA in healthy donors. Study-wide background: The platform used for the 120 or so validation repertoires matched that of the 650 to 750 first-cohort repertoires, a later analysis reported. Study-wide results and limits: Listed as cytomegalovirus-associated were approximately 160 TCR beta chains.

Generated by immunoSEQ multiplex PCR, the TCRdb table keeps only in-frame clones and is missing some. The repertoire includes some 110,000 clones, about 91% of them detected once, and about 1.7% sits in the top ten. As for this clone: Its antigen is as yet unknown.

The CDR3 contains 17 residues. The V segment lost 6 bases and the J segment 5 bases; nucleotides outside the gene matches: 9. CDR1 and CDR2 from the germline V gene are SNHLY and FYNNEI. The chain couples TRBV2 to TRBJ2-1, with 14 positions matching TRBD2. Material for sequencing was PBMCs. The receptor comes from a man in his late teens or twenties in good health and CMV-seronegative. The CDR3 DNA reads TGTGCCAGCAGCGAAAGGGGACTAGCGGGGGTTAACAATGAGCAGTTCTTC. Its translation is CASSERGLAGVNNEQFF.